Reported below is one T cell receptor (beta chain). The target antigen is unknown. The data belong to a study of cytomegalovirus exposure and HLA in healthy donors. Study at large: There were 70 million to 95 million unique TCRs (from HLA-typed donors) in an early data release. Study-level findings and limits: In a later analysis, an Asian-associated ancestry cluster reportedly showed fewer N-insertions than the roughly 730-donor mean. Most sequenced TCRs were rare (though some public TCRs occurred in many donors).

The V end was cut by 4 bases, the J end by 5 bases, with 6 bases between. Per the germline V gene, CDR1 is SQVTM and CDR2 is ANQGSEA. The CDR3 is 11 residues long. Researchers ran the PCR with 60 Vbeta and 13 Jbeta primers. Method: immunoSEQ multiplex PCR; TCRdb's copy keeps in-frame clones and lacks some. The sample includes roughly 200,000 clones, around 76% of them seen just once. The receptor was derived from a man between 18 and 35 years old in good health and CMV-seronegative. The chain uses TRBV29-1 and TRBJ2-1; the D is unclear. Input material: PBMCs. The CDR3 spells CSVGPDNEQFF. The CDR3 bases are TGCAGCGTTGGTCCGGACAATGAGCAGTTCTTC.